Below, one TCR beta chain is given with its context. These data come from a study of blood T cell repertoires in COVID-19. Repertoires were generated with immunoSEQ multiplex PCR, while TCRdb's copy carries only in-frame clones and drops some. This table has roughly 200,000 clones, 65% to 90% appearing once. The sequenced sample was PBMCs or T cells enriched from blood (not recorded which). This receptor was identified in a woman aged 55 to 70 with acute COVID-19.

The CDR3 sequence is CAIRGGLATDTQYF. In DNA, the CDR3 is TGTGCCATCAGGGGGGGACTAGCTACAGATACGCAGTATTTT. The V gene is TRBV10-3, the J gene TRBJ2-3; 9 bases line up with TRBD2. J gave up 3 bases and V 6 bases, and 4 bases lay outside the gene matches. CDR1 ENHRY and CDR2 SYGVKD come from the germline V gene. CDR3 length: 14 amino acids.